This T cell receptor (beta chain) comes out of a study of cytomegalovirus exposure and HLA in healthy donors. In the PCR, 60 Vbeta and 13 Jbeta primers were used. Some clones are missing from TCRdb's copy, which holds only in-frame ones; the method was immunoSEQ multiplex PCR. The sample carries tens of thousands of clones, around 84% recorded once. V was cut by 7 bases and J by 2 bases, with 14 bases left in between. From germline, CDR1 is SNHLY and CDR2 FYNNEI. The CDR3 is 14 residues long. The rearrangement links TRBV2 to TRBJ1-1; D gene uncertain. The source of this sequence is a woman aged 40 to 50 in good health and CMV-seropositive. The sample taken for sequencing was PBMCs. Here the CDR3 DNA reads TGTGCCAGCATAGAGGTCAGTTCTAACACTGAAGCTTTCTTT. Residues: CASIEVSSNTEAFF.